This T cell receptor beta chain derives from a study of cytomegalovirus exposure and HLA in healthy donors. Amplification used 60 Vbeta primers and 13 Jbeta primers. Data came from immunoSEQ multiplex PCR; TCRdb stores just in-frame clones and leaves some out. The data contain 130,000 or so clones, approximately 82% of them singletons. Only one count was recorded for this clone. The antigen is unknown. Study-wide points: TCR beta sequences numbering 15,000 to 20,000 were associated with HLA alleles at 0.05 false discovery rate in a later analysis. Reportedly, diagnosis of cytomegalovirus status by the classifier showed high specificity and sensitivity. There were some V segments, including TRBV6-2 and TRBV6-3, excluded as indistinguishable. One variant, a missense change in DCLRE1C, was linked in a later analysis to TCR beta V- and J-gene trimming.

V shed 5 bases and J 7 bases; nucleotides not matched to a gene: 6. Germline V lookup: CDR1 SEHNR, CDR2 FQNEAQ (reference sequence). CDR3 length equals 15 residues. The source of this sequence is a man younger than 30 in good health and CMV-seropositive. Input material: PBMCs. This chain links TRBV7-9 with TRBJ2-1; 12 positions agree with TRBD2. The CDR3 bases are TGTGCCAGCAGCATGAAGACTAGCGGGAGTAATGAGCAGTTCTTC. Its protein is CASSMKTSGSNEQFF. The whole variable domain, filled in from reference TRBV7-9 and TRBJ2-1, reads DTGVSQNPRHKITKRGQNVTFRCDPISEHNRLYWYRQTLGQGPEFLTYFQNEAQLEKSRLLSDRFSAERPKGSFSTLEIQRTEQGDSAMYLCASSMKTSGSNEQFFGPGTRLTVL.